Following are 5 T cell receptor beta chains from one sample sequenced in a study of CD8 T cells in Susac syndrome. A quantity of about 0.5 to 1 ug RNA underwent reverse transcription using random hexamers. One entry per CDR3 protein, called by TCRdb with MiXCR from the immunoSEQ multiplex PCR reads. The table shows around 130,000 distinct CDR3 sequences, with just under 95% occurring only once. What was sequenced was CD8+ T cells from PBMCs. Receptors originate from a human donor with Susac syndrome.

The gene calls are TRBV19 and TRBJ1-2; D is uncertain. The germline V gene encodes CDR1 LNHDA and CDR2 SQIVND (reference sequence). There are 13 residues in the CDR3. Trimming took 7 bases from V and 3 from J, leaving 12 bases between them. The CDR3 nucleotides are TGTGCCAGTACTTCCGGGAGCTACTATGGCTACACCTTC. Translated, it gives CASTSGSYYGYTF.

The chain recombines TRBV6-5 with TRBJ2-5; D remains unclear. CDR1 and CDR2 from the germline V gene are MNHEY and SVGAGI. Trimming pared 2 bases from V and 5 bases from J, leaving 9 bases between. This CDR3 region has 13 residues. CDR3 DNA: TGTGCCAGCAGTTACCTTGGAGCGGAGACCCAGTACTTC. Its protein is CASSYLGAETQYF.

V usage is TRBV7-8 and J usage is TRBJ2-7; a weak D match, TRBD1 (6 bases). The CDR3 runs to 15 residues. In germline, CDR1 is SGHVS, CDR2 FQNEAQ. The germline V and J ends were trimmed by 5 bases and 5 bases, with 19 bases remaining between them. The CDR3 DNA sequence: TGTGCCAGCAGCCTCACCCTACAGGGTCTGCACGAGCAGTACTTC. Residues: CASSLTLQGLHEQYF.

The table lists this clonotype with a count of one. The chain has TRBV29-1 and TRBJ2-2; 8 nucleotides align to TRBD1. The CDR3 totals 12 residues. V lost 7 bases and J lost 7; bases outside the gene matches: 5. Germline assignment: CDR1 SQVTM and CDR2 ANQGSEA. The CDR3 protein is CSARGLNGELFF. The CDR3 nucleotides read TGCAGCGCCAGGGGGCTCAACGGGGAGCTGTTTTTT.

The CDR3 sequence: CATSRKRGALQETQYF. As DNA, the CDR3 is TGTGCCACCAGCAGGAAGCGGGGGGCCCTCCAAGAGACCCAGTACTTC. The gene calls are TRBV15 and TRBJ2-5; TRBD2 matches 9 bases. J gave up 1 base and V 3 bases, and 6 bases lay outside the gene matches. CDR3 size: 16 residues. Per the germline V gene, CDR1 is LNHNV and CDR2 is YYDKDF (reference sequence). Full variable domain (remainder filled in from reference TRBV15 and TRBJ2-5): DAMVIQNPRYQVTQFGKPVTLSCSQTLNHNVMYWYQQKSSQAPKLLFHYYDKDFNNEADTPDNFQSRRPNTSFCFLDIRSPGLGDTAMYLCATSRKRGALQETQYFGPGTRLLVL.